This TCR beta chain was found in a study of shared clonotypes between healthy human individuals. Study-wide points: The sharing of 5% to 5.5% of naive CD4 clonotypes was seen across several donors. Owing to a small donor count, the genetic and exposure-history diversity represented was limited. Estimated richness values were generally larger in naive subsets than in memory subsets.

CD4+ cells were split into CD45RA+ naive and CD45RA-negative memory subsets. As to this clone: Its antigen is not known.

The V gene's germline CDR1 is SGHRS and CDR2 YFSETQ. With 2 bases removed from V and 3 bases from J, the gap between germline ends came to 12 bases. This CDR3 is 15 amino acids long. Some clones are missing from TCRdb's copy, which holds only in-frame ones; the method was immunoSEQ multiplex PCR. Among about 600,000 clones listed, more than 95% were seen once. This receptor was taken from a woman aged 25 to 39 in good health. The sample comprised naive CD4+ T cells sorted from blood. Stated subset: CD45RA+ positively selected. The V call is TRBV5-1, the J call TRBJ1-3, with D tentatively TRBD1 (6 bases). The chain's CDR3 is CASSFGGADGNTIYF. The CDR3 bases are TGCGCCAGCAGCTTCGGGGGGGCGGATGGAAACACCATATATTTT.